This T cell receptor beta chain was sequenced in a study of T cell changes during pregnancy in multiple sclerosis. Some clones are missing from TCRdb's copy, which holds only in-frame ones; the method was immunoSEQ multiplex PCR. The table shows approximately 85,000 clones, with about 95% occurring only once. Trimming removed 3 bases from V and 2 bases from J, with 10 bases in between. Germline loops: CDR1 SNHLY, CDR2 FYNNEI. The CDR3 runs 15 residues. This receptor was taken from a female donor with multiple sclerosis, enrolled in a pregnancy study. This chain links TRBV2 with TRBJ2-2; no definite D call. Source: peripheral blood, taken in the third trimester of pregnancy. This CDR3 is CASSDGQVNTGELFF. The CDR3 DNA sequence: TGTGCCAGCAGTGATGGGCAGGTCAACACCGGGGAGCTGTTTTTT.